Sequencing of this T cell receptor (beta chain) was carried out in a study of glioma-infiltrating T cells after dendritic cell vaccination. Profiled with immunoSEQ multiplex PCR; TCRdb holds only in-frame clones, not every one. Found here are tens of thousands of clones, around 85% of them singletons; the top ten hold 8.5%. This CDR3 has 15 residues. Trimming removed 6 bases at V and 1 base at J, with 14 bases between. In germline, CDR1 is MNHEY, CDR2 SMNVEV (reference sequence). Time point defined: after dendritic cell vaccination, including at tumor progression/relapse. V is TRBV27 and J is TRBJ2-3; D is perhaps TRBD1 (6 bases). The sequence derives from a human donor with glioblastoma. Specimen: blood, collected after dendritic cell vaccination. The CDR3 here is CASRQGYRGTDTQYF. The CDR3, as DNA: TGTGCCAGCAGGCAAGGCTACAGGGGCACAGATACGCAGTATTTT.